Below are 6 T cell receptor beta chains sequenced from a single sample in a study of shared clonotypes between healthy human individuals (dated by TCRdb to 2019 to 2021). Receptor libraries were prepared by the immunoSEQ multiplex PCR assay. This is the immuneACCESS table as TCRdb keeps it, with only in-frame sequences that have V and J called. A part of the clones is gone; compared with another copy, unresolved V genes explain less than half, and the rest is unexplained. This sample lists fewer than 700,000 clones; roughly 79% were detected once. The ten top clones hold about 12% of the sample. The sample was PBMCs. The receptor source for this set is a woman in her 40s in good health. Some clones in this sample may be carry-over from other donors' samples.

This chain connects TRBV2 to TRBJ2-2; weak D call: TRBD1 (8 bases). V gave up 8 bases and J gave up 6 bases, with 19 bases separating them. Germline values: CDR1 SNHLY, CDR2 FYNNEI. The CDR3 is 15 amino acids. DNA of the CDR3: TGTGCCAGCGACCAAGACAGGGGAGGGTCCGGGGAGCTGTTTTTT. Its translation is CASDQDRGGSGELFF.

The chain links TRBV5-1 to TRBJ1-1; D gene ambiguous. The CDR3 runs to 14 residues. V lost 4 bases, J lost 7 bases, and 17 bases lay in between. CDR1 is SGHRS, CDR2 YFSETQ, per germline. The CDR3 reads CASSPTPTRDEAFF. The CDR3 DNA reads TGCGCCAGCAGCCCGACCCCAACAAGGGATGAAGCTTTCTTT.

This clone was seen a handful of times. This sequence joins TRBV28 and TRBJ2-3, with 12 nucleotides matching TRBD1. J was trimmed by 7 bases and V by 6 bases; bases with no gene match: 8. The CDR3 runs 15 residues. Looked up from germline, CDR1 is MDHEN and CDR2 is SYDVKM. CDR3 protein: CASSLMGQGANTQYF. CDR3 DNA sequence: TGTGCCAGCAGCCTAATGGGACAGGGGGCAAATACGCAGTATTTT.

The J gene is TRBJ2-3, the V gene TRBV10-3, with 7 bases identical to TRBD2. The CDR3 sequence is 15 residues long. Trimming took 5 bases from V and 5 from J; bases not matched to a gene: 10. Germline loops: CDR1 ENHRY, CDR2 SYGVKD. The CDR3: CAISRPAGVGDTQYF. The CDR3 DNA sequence: TGTGCCATCAGTCGACCGGCGGGAGTCGGAGATACGCAGTATTTT.

This clone is labeled medium-sized. Other nucleotide sequences in the sample specify the same CDR3. The rearrangement links TRBV4-3 to TRBJ2-2; 7 nucleotides match TRBD2. Per the germline V gene, CDR1 is LGHNA and CDR2 is YSLEER. The CDR3 has 16 residues. The V segment lost 0 bases and the J segment 6 bases; nucleotides outside the gene matches: 7. For the CDR3, the DNA is TGCGCCAGCAGCCAAGATACGCTGGGAGGGCCCGGGGAGCTGTTTTTT. The encoded protein is CASSQDTLGGPGELFF.

The CDR3 bases are TGCGCCAGCAGCCAAGACTCCCGGCCGGGAAAAGTTTTCTCTGGGGCCAACGTCCTGACTTTC. Residues: CASSQDSRPGKVFSGANVLTF. This chain uses TRBV4-3 with TRBJ2-6; D possibly corresponds to TRBD2 (5 bases). The CDR3 is made up of 21 amino acids. V was cut by 0 bases and J by 0 bases, with 21 bases left in between. The germline gives CDR1 LGHNA, CDR2 YSLEER.